This T cell receptor beta chain originates from a study of cytomegalovirus exposure and HLA in healthy donors. General observations from the study: In a later analysis, a missense DCLRE1C variant was linked to TCR beta V- and J-gene trimming. The productive fraction for most TCR beta V segments was about 87% or about 30% in an earlier analysis.

Primers for the PCR totalled 60 Vbeta and 13 Jbeta. TCRdb's table, derived via immunoSEQ multiplex PCR, lists solely in-frame clones and lacks some. The repertoire includes some 190,000 clones, approximately 82% of them detected once, and about 1.7% sits in the top ten. The ends lost 1 base at V and 2 bases at J; junction bases unmatched: 4. The CDR3 spans 15 residues. Germline assignment: CDR1 SGHKS and CDR2 YYEKEE (reference sequence). With respect to this clone: Antigen specificity is unknown.

The gene calls are TRBV5-5 and TRBJ1-1; 8 bases map to TRBD1. The sample was PBMCs. This TCR was recovered from a man in his forties in good health and CMV-seropositive. The DNA for the CDR3 is TGTGCCAGCAGCTTGTATACAGGGGGAAACACTGAAGCTTTCTTT. Translated, it gives CASSLYTGGNTEAFF. The full variable domain, in which reference TRBV5-5 and TRBJ1-1 provide the parts outside the CDR3, is DAGVTQSPTHLIKTRGQQVTLRCSPISGHKSVSWYQQVLGQGPQFIFQYYEKEERGRGNFPDRFSARQFPNYSSELNVNALLLGDSALYLCASSLYTGGNTEAFFGQGTRLTVV.